These 8 T cell receptor beta chains came from one sample sequenced in a study of blood T cells in healthy people across ages. The use of a sample-barcoded 5' primer and a J-beta primer mix characterized a second PCR of about 6 to 12 cycles. TCRdb reanalysed the 5' RACE reads using MiXCR and keeps one entry per CDR3 protein. In the table there are about 1.4 million distinct CDR3 sequences, around 55% of which are singletons. Input material: blood. The receptors here all came from a man younger than 35 in good health.

A few counts support this clonotype. The chain has TRBV12-3 or TRBV12-4 and TRBJ2-6; D assignment may be TRBD1 or TRBD2 (6 bases each). The CDR3 is 18 residues long. V was trimmed by 5 bases and J by 0 bases, leaving 17 bases between them. Here the CDR3 reads CASSAGHEITSGANVLTF. In nucleotides, the CDR3 is TGTGCCAGCAGTGCGGGACATGAAATTACCTCTGGGGCCAACGTCCTGACTTTC.

The chain employs TRBV5-5 and TRBJ2-7, with 9 bases matching TRBD1. This CDR3 has 15 amino acids. Losses at the gene ends were 5 bases for V and 1 base for J; bases not matched to a gene: 7. The germline V gene has CDR1 SGHKS and CDR2 YYEKEE (reference sequence). CDR3 sequence reads: CASRPTGGLSYEQYF. In DNA, the CDR3 is TGTGCCAGCAGGCCTACAGGGGGCTTGTCCTACGAGCAGTACTTC.

This clonotype was found once. The chain carries TRBV20-1 and TRBJ2-1; 8 bases align to TRBD2. Trimming at V came to 0 bases and at J to 9 bases, leaving 7 bases not matched to a gene. This CDR3 is built from 14 residues. Germline assignment: CDR1 DFQATT and CDR2 SNEGSKA (reference sequence). In DNA form, the CDR3 reads TGCAGTGCTAGAGATGAGGGACTAGTTGGTGAGCAGTTCTTC. It is translated as CSARDEGLVGEQFF.

This clonotype was detected a few times. V is TRBV4-1 and J is TRBJ2-7, with 10 bases fitting TRBD2. With V trimmed by 0 bases and J by 2 bases, 1 base remained unmatched. CDR1 and CDR2 (germline): MGHRA, YSYEKL. The CDR3 extends over 15 amino acids. The CDR3 here is CASSQDSGGTYEQYF. Here the CDR3 DNA reads TGCGCCAGCAGCCAAGATAGCGGGGGGACCTACGAGCAGTACTTC.

The CDR3 DNA is TGCGCCAGCAGATCTCTCAGGGAGGACACTGAAGCTTTCTTT. Its translation: CASRSLREDTEAFF. This chain links TRBV4-1 with TRBJ1-1; D perhaps matches TRBD1 (5 bases). The CDR3 sequence is 14 residues long. CDR1 MGHRA and CDR2 YSYEKL come from the germline V gene. V lost 6 bases and J 3 bases, leaving 14 bases between the germline ends.

The chain uses TRBV6-2 or TRBV6-3 and TRBJ2-3; D is perhaps TRBD1 or TRBD2 (6 bases each). Germline V gives CDR1 MNHEY, CDR2 SVGEGT. Trimming stripped 7 bases from V and 0 bases from J, with 20 bases between. CDR3 length: 17 amino acids. This CDR3 is CASTYVLRGVSTDTQYF. CDR3 nucleotides: TGTGCCAGCACCTATGTGTTAAGGGGGGTTAGCACAGATACGCAGTATTTT.

This clonotype was recorded a few times. This sequence joins TRBV12-3 or TRBV12-4 and TRBJ2-7; TRBD2 aligns across 7 bases. With V trimmed by 5 bases and J by 2 bases, 6 bases remained unmatched. The CDR3 is 14 amino acids. The CDR3 loop reads CASSAGTKAYEQYF. The CDR3 bases are TGTGCCAGCAGTGCCGGGACTAAAGCCTACGAGCAGTACTTC.

The chain has TRBV24-1 and TRBJ2-7, with 8 bases aligning to TRBD1. CDR1 and CDR2 from the germline V gene are KGHDR and SFDVKD. Germline trimming cut 3 bases from V and 2 bases from J; bases unmatched to any gene: 2. This CDR3 is built from 14 residues. CDR3 loop: CATSDGQGPYEQYF. CDR3 sequence (DNA): TGTGCCACCAGTGATGGACAGGGCCCCTACGAGCAGTACTTC.